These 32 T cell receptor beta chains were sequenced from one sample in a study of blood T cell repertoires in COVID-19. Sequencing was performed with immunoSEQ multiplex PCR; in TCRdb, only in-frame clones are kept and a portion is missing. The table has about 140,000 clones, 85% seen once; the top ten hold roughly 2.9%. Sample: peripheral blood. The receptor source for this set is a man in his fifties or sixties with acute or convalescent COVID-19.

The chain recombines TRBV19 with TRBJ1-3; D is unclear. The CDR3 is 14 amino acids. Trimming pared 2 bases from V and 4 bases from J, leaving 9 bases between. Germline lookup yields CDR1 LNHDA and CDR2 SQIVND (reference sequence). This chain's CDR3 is CASSIRTQGNTIYF. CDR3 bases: TGTGCCAGTAGTATAAGGACTCAGGGAAACACCATATATTTT.

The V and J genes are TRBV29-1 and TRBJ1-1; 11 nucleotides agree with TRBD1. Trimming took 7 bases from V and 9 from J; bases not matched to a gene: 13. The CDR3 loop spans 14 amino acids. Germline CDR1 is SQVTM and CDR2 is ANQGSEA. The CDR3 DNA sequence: TGCAGCGCCGGATCGGGGACAGGGGGAAAAAAAGCTTTCTTT. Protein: CSAGSGTGGKKAFF. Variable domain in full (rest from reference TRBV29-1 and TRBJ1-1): SAVISQKPSRDICQRGTSLTIQCQVDSQVTMMFWYRQQPGQSLTLIATANQGSEATYESGFVIDKFPISRPNLTFSTLTVSNMSPEDSSIYLCSAGSGTGGKKAFFGQGTRLTVV.

CDR3 protein: CASSSMGRTEAFF. CDR3 sequence (DNA): TGTGCCAGCAGTTCGATGGGGAGGACTGAAGCTTTCTTT. The chain carries TRBV6-5 and TRBJ1-1, with D hard to call. This CDR3 region has 13 residues. V lost 4 bases to trimming and J lost 5 bases, with 11 bases between them. Germline V gene sequence: CDR1 MNHEY, CDR2 SVGAGI.

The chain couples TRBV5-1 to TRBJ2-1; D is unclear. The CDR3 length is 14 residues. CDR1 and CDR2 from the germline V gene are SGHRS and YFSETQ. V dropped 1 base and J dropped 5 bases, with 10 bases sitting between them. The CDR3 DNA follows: TGCGCCAGCAGCTTGTATGTCCGGGACAATGAGCAGTTCTTC. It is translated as CASSLYVRDNEQFF.

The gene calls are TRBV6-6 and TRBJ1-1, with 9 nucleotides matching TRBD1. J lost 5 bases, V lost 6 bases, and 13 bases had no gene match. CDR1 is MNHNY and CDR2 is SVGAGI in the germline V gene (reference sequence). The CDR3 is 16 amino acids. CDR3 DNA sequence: TGTGCCAGCAGAACCGGGACAGGGATCTTCTGGACTGAAGCTTTCTTT. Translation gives CASRTGTGIFWTEAFF.

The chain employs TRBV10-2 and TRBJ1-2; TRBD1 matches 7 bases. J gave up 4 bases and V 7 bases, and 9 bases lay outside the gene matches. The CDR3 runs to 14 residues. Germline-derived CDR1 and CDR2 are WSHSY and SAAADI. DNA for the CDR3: TGCGCCAGCACTAACGCACAGGGGAGCTATGGCTACACCTTC. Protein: CASTNAQGSYGYTF.

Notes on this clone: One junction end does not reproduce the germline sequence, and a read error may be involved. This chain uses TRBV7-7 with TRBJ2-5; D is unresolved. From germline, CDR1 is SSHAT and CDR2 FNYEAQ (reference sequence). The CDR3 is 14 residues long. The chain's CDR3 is CASSLGQAQETQYF. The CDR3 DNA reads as TGTGCTAGCAGCTTAGGTCAGGCCCAAGAGACCCAGTACTTC.

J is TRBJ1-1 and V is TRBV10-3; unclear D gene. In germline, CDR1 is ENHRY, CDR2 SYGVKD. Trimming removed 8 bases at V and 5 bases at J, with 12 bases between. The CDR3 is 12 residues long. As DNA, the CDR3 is TGTGCCATCGGACGCCCGGGGACTGAAGCTTTCTTT. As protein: CAIGRPGTEAFF.

As DNA, the CDR3 is TGCAGCGTTTCACAGGGTAGCACGTACGAGCAGTACTTC. It yields the protein CSVSQGSTYEQYF. The V and J genes are TRBV29-1 and TRBJ2-7; a weak D match, TRBD1 (6 bases). Trimming left V 5 bases short and J 4 bases short, with 15 bases between. Germline-derived CDR1 and CDR2 are SQVTM and ANQGSEA. This CDR3 region has 13 residues.

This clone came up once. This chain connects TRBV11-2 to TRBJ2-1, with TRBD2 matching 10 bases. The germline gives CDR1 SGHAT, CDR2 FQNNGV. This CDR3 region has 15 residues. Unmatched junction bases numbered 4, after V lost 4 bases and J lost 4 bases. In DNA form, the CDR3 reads TGTGCCAGCAGCTCTAGCGGGGGCGGGTACAATGAGCAGTTCTTC. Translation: CASSSSGGGYNEQFF.

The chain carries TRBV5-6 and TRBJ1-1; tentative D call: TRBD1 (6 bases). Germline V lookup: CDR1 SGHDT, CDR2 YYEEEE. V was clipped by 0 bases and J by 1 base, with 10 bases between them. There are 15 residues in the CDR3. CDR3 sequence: CASSLDYRENTEAFF. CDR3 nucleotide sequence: TGTGCCAGCAGCTTGGACTACAGGGAGAACACTGAAGCTTTCTTT.

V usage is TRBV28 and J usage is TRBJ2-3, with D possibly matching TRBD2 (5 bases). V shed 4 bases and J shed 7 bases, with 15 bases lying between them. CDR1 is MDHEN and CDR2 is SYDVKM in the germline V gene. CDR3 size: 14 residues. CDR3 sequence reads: CASSSHTSPNTQYF. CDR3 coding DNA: TGTGCCAGCAGTTCGCATACTAGTCCAAATACGCAGTATTTT.

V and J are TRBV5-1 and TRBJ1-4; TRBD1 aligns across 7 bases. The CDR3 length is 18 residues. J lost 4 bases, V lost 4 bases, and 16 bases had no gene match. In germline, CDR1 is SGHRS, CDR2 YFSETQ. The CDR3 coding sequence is TGCGCCAGCAGCGCGACCCACCTCCGGGACAGATTTAATGAAAAACTGTTTTTT. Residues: CASSATHLRDRFNEKLFF.

The CDR3 DNA reads as TGTGCCAGCAGCCCCGGGAACACCGGGGAGCTGTTTTTT. Translation gives CASSPGNTGELFF. J is TRBJ2-2 and V is TRBV7-8; D ambiguous. CDR1 SGHVS and CDR2 FQNEAQ come from the germline V gene. The CDR3 covers 13 residues. Between the trimmed V and J ends, which lost 5 bases and 1 base, there was a span of 5 bases.

CDR3 DNA sequence: TGCAGCGTTGTAGGTGACAGGGATAAGCATGGCTACACCTTC. Protein: CSVVGDRDKHGYTF. V gene TRBV29-1 combines with J gene TRBJ1-2; TRBD1 aligns across 7 bases. Germline V CDR1 and CDR2: SQVTM, ANQGSEA. The CDR3 has 14 residues. V lost 4 bases, J lost 6 bases, and 11 bases stayed unmatched.

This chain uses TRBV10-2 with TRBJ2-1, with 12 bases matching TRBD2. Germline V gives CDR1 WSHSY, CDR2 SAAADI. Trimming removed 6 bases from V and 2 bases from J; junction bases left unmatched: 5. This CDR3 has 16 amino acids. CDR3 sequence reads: CASSVGLAGPYNEQFF. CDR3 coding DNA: TGCGCCAGCAGCGTTGGACTAGCGGGACCCTACAATGAGCAGTTCTTC.

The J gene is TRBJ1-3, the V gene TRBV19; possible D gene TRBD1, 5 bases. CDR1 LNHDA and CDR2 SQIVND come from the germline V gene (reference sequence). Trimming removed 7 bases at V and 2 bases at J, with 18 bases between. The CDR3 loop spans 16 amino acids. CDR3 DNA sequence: TGTGCCAGTACCACGATGGGGCGGGGTCCTGGAAACACCATATATTTT. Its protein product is CASTTMGRGPGNTIYF.

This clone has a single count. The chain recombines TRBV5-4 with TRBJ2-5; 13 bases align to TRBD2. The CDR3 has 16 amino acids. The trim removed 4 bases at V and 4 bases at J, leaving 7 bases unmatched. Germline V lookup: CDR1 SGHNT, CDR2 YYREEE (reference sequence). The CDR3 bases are TGTGCCAGCAGCCTCGGGACTAGCGGGACGGGAGAGACCCAGTACTTC. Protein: CASSLGTSGTGETQYF.

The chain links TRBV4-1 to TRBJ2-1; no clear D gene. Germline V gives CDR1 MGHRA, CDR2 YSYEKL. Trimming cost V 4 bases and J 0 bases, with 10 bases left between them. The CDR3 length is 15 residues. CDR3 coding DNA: TGCGCCAGCAGCCCCCGACTTCCCTCCTACAATGAGCAGTTCTTC. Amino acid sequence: CASSPRLPSYNEQFF.

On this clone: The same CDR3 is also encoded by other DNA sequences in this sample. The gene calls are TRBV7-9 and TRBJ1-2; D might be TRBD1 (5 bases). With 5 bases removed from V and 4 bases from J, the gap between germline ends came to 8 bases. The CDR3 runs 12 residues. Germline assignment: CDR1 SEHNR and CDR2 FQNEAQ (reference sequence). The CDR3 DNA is TGTGCCAGCAGCCCCGACAGCTATGGCTACACCTTC. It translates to CASSPDSYGYTF.

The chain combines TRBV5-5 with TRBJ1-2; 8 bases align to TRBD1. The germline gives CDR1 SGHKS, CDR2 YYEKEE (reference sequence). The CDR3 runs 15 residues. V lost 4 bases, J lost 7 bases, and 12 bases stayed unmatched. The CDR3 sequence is CASSVGAQGAFGYTF. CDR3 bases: TGTGCCAGCAGCGTTGGGGCGCAGGGGGCTTTTGGCTACACCTTC.

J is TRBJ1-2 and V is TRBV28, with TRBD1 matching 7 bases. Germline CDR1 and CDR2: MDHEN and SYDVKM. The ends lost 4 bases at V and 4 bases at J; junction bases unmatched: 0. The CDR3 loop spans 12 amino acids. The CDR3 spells CASSWDSYGYTF. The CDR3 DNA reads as TGTGCCAGCAGTTGGGACAGCTATGGCTACACCTTC.

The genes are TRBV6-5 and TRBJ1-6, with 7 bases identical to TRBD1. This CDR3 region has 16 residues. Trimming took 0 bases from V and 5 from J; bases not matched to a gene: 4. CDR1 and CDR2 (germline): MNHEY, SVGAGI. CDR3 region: CASSYSGQTDNSPLHF. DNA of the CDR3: TGTGCCAGCAGTTACTCGGGACAGACGGATAATTCACCCCTCCACTTT.

In DNA form, the CDR3 reads TGTGCCAGCACCGAGGAAGGGACAGGGTACGAGACCCAGTACTTC. Translation: CASTEEGTGYETQYF. V usage is TRBV2 and J usage is TRBJ2-5, with 9 bases fitting TRBD1. The CDR3 is made up of 15 amino acids. The V gene end was trimmed by 7 bases and the J gene end by 5 bases; junction bases not matched to a gene: 11. CDR1 and CDR2 (germline): SNHLY, FYNNEI.

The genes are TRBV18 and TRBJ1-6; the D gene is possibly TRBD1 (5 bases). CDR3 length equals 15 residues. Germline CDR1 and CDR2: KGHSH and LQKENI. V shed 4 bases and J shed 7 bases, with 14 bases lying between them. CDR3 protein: CASSLGPRPNSPLHF. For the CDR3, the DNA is TGTGCCAGCTCACTGGGGCCCCGGCCGAATTCACCCCTCCACTTT.

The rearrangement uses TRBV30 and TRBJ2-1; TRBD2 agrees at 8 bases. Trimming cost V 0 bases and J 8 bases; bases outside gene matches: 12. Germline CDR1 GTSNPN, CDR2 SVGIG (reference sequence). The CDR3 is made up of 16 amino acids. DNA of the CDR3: TGTGCCTGGAGTGTACGCAATAGCGGGATCGGCGATGAGCAGTTCTTC. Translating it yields CAWSVRNSGIGDEQFF.

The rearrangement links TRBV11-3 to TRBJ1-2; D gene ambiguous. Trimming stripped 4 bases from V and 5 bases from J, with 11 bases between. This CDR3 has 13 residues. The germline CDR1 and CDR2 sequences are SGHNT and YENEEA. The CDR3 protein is CASSSEGRYGYTF. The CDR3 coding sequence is TGTGCCAGCAGCTCGGAGGGTAGATATGGCTACACCTTC.

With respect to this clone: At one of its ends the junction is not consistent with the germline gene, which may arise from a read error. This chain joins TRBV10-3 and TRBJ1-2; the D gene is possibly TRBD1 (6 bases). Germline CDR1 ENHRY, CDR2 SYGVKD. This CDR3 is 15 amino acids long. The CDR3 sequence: CAINEEGGPNYGYTF. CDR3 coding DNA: TGTGCCATCAATGAGGAGGGGGGGCCCAACTATGGCTACACCTTC.

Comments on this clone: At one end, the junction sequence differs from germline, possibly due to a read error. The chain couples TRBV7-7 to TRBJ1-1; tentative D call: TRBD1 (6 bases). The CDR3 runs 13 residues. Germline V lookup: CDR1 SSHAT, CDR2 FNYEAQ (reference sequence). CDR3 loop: CASSPDSQTEAFF. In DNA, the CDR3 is TGTGCTAGCAGCCCGGACAGTCAGACTGAAGCTTTCTTT. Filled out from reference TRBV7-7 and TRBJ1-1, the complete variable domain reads GAGVSQSPRYKVTKRGQDVTLRCDPISSHATLYWYQQALGQGPEFLTYFNYEAQPDKSGLPSDRFSAERPEGSISTLTIQRTEQRDSAMYRCASSPDSQTEAFFGQGTRLTVV.

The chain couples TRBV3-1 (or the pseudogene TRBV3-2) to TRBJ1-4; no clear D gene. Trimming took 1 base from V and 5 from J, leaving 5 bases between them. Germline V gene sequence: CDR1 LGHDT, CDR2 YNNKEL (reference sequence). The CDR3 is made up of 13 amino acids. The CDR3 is CASSQAGNEKLFF. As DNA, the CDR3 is TGTGCCAGCAGCCAAGCAGGAAATGAAAAACTGTTTTTT.

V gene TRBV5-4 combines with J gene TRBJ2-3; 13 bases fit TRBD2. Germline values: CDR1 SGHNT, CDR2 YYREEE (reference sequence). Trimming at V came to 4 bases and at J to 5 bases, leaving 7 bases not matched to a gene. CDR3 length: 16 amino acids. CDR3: CASSGGLAGWEDTQYF. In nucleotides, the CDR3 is TGTGCCAGCAGCGGGGGACTAGCGGGGTGGGAAGATACGCAGTATTTT.

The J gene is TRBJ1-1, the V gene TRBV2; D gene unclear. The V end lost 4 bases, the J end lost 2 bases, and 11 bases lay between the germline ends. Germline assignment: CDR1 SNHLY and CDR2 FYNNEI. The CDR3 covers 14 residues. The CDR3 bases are TGTGCCAGCAGTGTAGAGGAGGGAAACACTGAAGCTTTCTTT. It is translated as CASSVEEGNTEAFF.